This T cell receptor beta chain stems from a study of blood T cell repertoires in COVID-19. Study at large: COVID-19 samples from acute and convalescent phases originated in the United States, Italy and Spain. T cells, B-cell-depleted T cells, or PBMCs provided the cDNA or gDNA that served as material.

Authors' methods: The authors estimated nucleated cell counts from reference gene primer amplification. Repertoires were generated with immunoSEQ multiplex PCR, while TCRdb's copy carries only in-frame clones and drops some. V, J and clone size are taken as reported in that table, and D and trimming were inferred from the DNA itself. This table has around 130,000 clones, around 87% appearing once. The CDR3 runs to 12 residues. Trimming stripped 6 bases from V and 7 bases from J, with 7 bases between. CDR1 MNHEY and CDR2 SVGAGI come from the germline V gene. The TCR sequence derives from a human donor in a cohort sampled during active COVID-19. The chain combines TRBV6-5 with TRBJ1-6; the D is unclear. Source material: peripheral blood. The CDR3 sequence is CASSQKNSPLHF. The DNA for the CDR3 is TGTGCCAGCAGCCAGAAGAATTCACCCCTCCACTTT.